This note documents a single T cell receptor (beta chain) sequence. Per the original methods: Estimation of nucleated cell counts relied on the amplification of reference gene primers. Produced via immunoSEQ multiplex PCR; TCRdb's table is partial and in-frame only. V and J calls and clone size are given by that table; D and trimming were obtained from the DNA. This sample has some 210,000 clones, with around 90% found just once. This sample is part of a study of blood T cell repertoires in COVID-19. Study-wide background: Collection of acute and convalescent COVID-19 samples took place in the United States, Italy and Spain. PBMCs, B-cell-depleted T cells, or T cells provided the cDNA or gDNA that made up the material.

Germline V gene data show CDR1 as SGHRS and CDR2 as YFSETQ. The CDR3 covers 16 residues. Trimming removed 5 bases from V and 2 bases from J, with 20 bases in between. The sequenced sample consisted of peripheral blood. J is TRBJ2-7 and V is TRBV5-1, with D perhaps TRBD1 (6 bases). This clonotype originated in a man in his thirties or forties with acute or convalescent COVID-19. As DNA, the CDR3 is TGCGCCAGCAGTTCGGGCCCACGGGACATGACCTACGAGCAGTACTTC. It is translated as CASSSGPRDMTYEQYF.